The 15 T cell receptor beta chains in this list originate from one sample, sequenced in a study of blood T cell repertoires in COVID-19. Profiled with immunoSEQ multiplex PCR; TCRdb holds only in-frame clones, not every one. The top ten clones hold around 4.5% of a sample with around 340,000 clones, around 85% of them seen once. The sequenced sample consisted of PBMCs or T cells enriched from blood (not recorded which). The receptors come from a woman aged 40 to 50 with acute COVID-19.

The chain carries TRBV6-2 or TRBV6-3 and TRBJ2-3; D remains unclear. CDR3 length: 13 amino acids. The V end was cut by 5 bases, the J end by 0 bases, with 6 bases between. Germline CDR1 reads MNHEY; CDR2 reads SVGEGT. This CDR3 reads CASSHTSTDTQYF. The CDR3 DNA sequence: TGTGCCAGCAGTCATACTAGCACAGATACGCAGTATTTT.

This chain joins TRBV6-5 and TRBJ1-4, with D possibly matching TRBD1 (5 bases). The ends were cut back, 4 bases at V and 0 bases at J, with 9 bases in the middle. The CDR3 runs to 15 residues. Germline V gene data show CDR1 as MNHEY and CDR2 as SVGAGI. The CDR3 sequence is CASSSEGATNEKLFF. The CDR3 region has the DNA TGTGCCAGCAGTTCCGAAGGGGCAACTAATGAAAAACTGTTTTTT.

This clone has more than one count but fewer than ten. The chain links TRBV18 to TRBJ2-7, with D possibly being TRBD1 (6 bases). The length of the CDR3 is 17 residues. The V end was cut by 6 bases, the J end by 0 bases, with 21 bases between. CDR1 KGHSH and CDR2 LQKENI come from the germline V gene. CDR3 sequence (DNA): TGTGCCAGCTCGGCTACTAGATACAGGGCGAGCTCCTACGAGCAGTACTTC. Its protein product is CASSATRYRASSYEQYF.

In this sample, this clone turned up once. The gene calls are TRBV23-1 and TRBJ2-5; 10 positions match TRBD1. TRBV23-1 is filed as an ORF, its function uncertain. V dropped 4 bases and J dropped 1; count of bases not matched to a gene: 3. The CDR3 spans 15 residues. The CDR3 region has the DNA TGCGCCAGCAGTCTCGGACAGGGGGTCCAAGAGACCCAGTACTTC. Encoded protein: CASSLGQGVQETQYF.

In DNA, the CDR3 is TGTGCCAGCAGTTACGGCGGGACAGGGTTTCAAGGCTACACCTTC. Translation gives CASSYGGTGFQGYTF. The chain recombines TRBV6-5 with TRBJ1-2; 9 bases align to TRBD1. The V gene end was trimmed by 2 bases and the J gene end by 8 bases; junction bases not matched to a gene: 9. Germline V gene sequence: CDR1 MNHEY, CDR2 SVGAGI. The CDR3 has 15 amino acids.

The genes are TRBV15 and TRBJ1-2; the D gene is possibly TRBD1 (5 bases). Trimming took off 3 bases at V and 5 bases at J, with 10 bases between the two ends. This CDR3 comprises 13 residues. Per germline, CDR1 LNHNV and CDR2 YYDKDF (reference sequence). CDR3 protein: CATSRGQNYGYTF. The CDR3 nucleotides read TGTGCCACCAGCAGGGGGCAGAATTATGGCTACACCTTC.

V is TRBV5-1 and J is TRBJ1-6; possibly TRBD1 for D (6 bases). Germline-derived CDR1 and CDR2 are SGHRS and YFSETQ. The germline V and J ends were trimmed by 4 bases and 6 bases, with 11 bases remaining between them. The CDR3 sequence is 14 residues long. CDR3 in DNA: TGCGCCAGCAGCCCTGGACAGCCTAATTCACCCCTCCACTTT. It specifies CASSPGQPNSPLHF.

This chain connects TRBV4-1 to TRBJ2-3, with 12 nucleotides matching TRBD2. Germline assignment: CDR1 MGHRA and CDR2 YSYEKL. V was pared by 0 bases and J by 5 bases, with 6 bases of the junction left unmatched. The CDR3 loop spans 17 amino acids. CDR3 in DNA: TGCGCCAGCAGCCAAGATGCTAGCGGGGGGGTGGTAGATACGCAGTATTTT. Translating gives CASSQDASGGVVDTQYF.

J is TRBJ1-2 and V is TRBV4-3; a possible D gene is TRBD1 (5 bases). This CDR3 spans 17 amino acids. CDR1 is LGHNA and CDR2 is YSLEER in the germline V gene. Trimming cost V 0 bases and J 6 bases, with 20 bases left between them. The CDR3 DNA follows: TGCGCCAGCAGCCAAGATCCCCCGGGGGGAAGTATGAATGGCTACACCTTC. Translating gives CASSQDPPGGSMNGYTF.

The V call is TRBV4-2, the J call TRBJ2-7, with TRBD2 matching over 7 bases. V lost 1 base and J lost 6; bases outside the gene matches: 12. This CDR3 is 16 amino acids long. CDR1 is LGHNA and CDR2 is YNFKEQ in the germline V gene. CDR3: CASSQGAGLAVPEQYF. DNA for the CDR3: TGTGCCAGCAGCCAAGGAGCGGGGCTAGCAGTTCCCGAGCAGTACTTC.

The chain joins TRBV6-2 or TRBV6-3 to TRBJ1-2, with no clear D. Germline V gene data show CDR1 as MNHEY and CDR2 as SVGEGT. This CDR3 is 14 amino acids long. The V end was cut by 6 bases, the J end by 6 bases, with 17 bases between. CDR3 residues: CASSMKRENDGYTF. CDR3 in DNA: TGTGCCAGCAGCATGAAAAGGGAGAACGATGGCTACACCTTC.

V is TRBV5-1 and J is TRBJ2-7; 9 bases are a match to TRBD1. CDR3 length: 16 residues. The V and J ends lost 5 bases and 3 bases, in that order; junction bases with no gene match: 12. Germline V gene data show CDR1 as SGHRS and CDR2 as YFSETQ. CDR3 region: CASRGGPGQGDYEQYF. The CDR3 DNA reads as TGCGCCAGCAGAGGAGGCCCGGGACAGGGTGACTACGAGCAGTACTTC.

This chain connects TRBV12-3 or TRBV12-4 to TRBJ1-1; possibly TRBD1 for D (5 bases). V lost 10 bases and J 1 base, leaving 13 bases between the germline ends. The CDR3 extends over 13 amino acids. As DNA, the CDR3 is TGTGCCACAGGCCAGGGAGGGAACACTGAAGCTTTCTTT. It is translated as CATGQGGNTEAFF.

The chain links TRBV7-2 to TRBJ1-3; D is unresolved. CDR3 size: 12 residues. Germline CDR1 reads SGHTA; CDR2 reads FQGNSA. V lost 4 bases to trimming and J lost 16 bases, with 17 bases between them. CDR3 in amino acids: CASSSRVSGLYF. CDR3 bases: TGTGCCAGCAGCTCCCGCGTATCGGGGTTGTATTTT.

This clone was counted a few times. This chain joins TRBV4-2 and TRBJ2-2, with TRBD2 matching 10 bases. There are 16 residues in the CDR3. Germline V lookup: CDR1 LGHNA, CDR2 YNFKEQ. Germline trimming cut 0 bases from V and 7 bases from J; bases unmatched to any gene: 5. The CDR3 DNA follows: TGTGCCAGCAGCCAAGATCTGCTAGCGGGAGTCGGGGAGCTGTTTTTT. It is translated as CASSQDLLAGVGELFF.